The 20 T cell receptor beta chains given below trace back to one sample, sequenced in a study of Ad26.COV2.S vaccination and SARS-CoV-2 variants. TCRdb's table, derived via immunoSEQ multiplex PCR, lists solely in-frame clones and lacks some. In the table there are over 350,000 clones, about 85% of which are singletons. Treatment meaning: about 20 received Ad26.COV2.S at low or high dose, single or two shots; 5 received placebo; per-sample allocation not given. Collection of the samples took place on day 63 after the first injection of vaccine or placebo. The specimen comprised peripheral blood, sampled in a trial of Ad26.COV2.S vaccine versus placebo. These receptors all stem from a person aged 18 to 65 who received the Ad26.COV2.S COVID-19 vaccine or a placebo.

The rearrangement links TRBV4-1 to TRBJ2-3; D might be TRBD2 (5 bases). In germline, CDR1 is MGHRA, CDR2 YSYEKL. With 9 bases removed from V and 1 base from J, the gap between germline ends came to 11 bases. This CDR3 region has 13 residues. Written as DNA, the CDR3 is TGCGCCAGTAAGGACGGGGGCACAGATACGCAGTATTTT. Its translation is CASKDGGTDTQYF.

The chain uses TRBV6-5 and TRBJ2-1, with 13 positions matching TRBD2. CDR1 MNHEY and CDR2 SVGAGI come from the germline V gene. The V and J ends lost 6 bases and 8 bases, in that order; junction bases with no gene match: 4. This CDR3 has 14 residues. The CDR3 DNA reads TGTGCCAGCAGCCGGACTAGCGGGGGCCATGAGCAGTTCTTC. Protein sequence: CASSRTSGGHEQFF.

V is TRBV10-2 and J is TRBJ2-7; 8 bases align to TRBD1. V shed 4 bases, J shed 4 bases, and the junction held 9 bases outside the gene matches. The length of the CDR3 is 15 residues. Germline CDR1 reads WSHSY; CDR2 reads SAAADI. CDR3 loop: CASSVRTGREYEQYF. The CDR3 bases are TGCGCCAGCAGTGTTAGGACAGGGAGAGAGTACGAGCAGTACTTC.

Comment on this clone: Its ends do not fully match the called genes, so a read error is possible. This chain uses TRBV5-1 with TRBJ2-3, with 7 bases identical to TRBD1. The CDR3 consists of 12 residues. Germline CDR1 reads SGHRS; CDR2 reads YFSETQ. The CDR3 DNA follows: TGCGCCAGCAGCCCGGGGACAGAAACGCAGTATTTT. This codes for CASSPGTETQYF. The full variable domain, in which reference TRBV5-1 and TRBJ2-3 provide the parts outside the CDR3, is KAGVTQTPRYLIKTRGQQVTLSCSPISGHRSVSWYQQTPGQGLQFLFEYFSETQRNKGNFPGRFSGRQFSNSRSEMNVSTLELGDSALYLCASSPGTETQYFGPGTRLTVL.

The chain recombines TRBV10-3 with TRBJ2-3; 9 bases agree with TRBD1. This CDR3 is built from 14 residues. Per germline, CDR1 ENHRY and CDR2 SYGVKD. Losses at the gene ends were 10 bases for V and 7 bases for J; bases not matched to a gene: 12. CDR3: CASAGQGSLNTQYF. The CDR3 nucleotides are TGTGCCAGCGCGGGACAGGGAAGTCTAAATACGCAGTATTTT.

The chain couples TRBV27 to TRBJ2-7; TRBD1 might be the D (6 bases). Germline V gene lookup returns CDR1 MNHEY and CDR2 SMNVEV (reference sequence). Deletions cut 3 bases from V and 0 bases from J, with 6 bases between. This CDR3 region has 13 residues. The CDR3 bases are TGTGCCAGCAGTTTGACAGGCTCCTACGAGCAGTACTTC. Protein product: CASSLTGSYEQYF.

This rearrangement joins TRBV10-1 to TRBJ2-5, with D possibly matching TRBD2 (5 bases). The CDR3 loop spans 13 amino acids. Germline V gene sequence: CDR1 WNHNN, CDR2 SYGVQD (reference sequence). V dropped 3 bases and J dropped 6 bases, with 11 bases sitting between them. The CDR3 DNA is TGCGCCAGCAGTGATGAGGGTCCAAAGACCCAGTACTTC. Translated: CASSDEGPKTQYF.

Only a few counts were recorded for this clone. The CDR3: CASSLWSGSSGNTIYF. The CDR3 DNA sequence: TGTGCCAGCAGCTTGTGGAGCGGGAGCTCTGGAAACACCATATATTTT. The J gene is TRBJ1-3, the V gene TRBV7-2; D uncertain. Germline V gives CDR1 SGHTA, CDR2 FQGNSA. The V and J ends lost 3 bases and 0 bases respectively, with 12 bases between them. CDR3 length equals 16 residues.

The V and J genes are TRBV5-1 and TRBJ1-2; D remains ambiguous. V was cut by 2 bases and J by 7 bases, with 18 bases left in between. The CDR3 length is 15 residues. Germline loops: CDR1 SGHRS, CDR2 YFSETQ. As DNA, the CDR3 is TGCGCCAGCAGCTTCGACCTGAATCCCCTGGGTGGCTACACCTTC. As protein: CASSFDLNPLGGYTF. The entire variable domain, with the rest obtained from reference TRBV5-1 and TRBJ1-2, is as follows: KAGVTQTPRYLIKTRGQQVTLSCSPISGHRSVSWYQQTPGQGLQFLFEYFSETQRNKGNFPGRFSGRQFSNSRSEMNVSTLELGDSALYLCASSFDLNPLGGYTFGSGTRLTVV.

V and J are TRBV6-5 and TRBJ2-3; TRBD2 agrees at 13 bases. Trimming cost V 4 bases and J 1 base; bases outside gene matches: 2. This CDR3 is 16 amino acids long. CDR1 is MNHEY and CDR2 is SVGAGI in the germline V gene. CDR3 sequence reads: CASSSGTSGGTDTQYF. In nucleotides, the CDR3 is TGTGCCAGCAGTTCCGGGACTAGCGGGGGCACAGATACGCAGTATTTT.

The rearrangement links TRBV7-6 to TRBJ1-1; D gene uncertain. CDR3 size: 14 residues. With 1 base removed from V and 5 bases from J, the gap between germline ends came to 11 bases. CDR1 and CDR2 from the germline V gene are SGHVS and FNYEAQ. The CDR3 nucleotides read TGTGCCAGCAGCTTAGGGAGGGCGGTGACTGAAGCTTTCTTT. Translated, it gives CASSLGRAVTEAFF.

The genes are TRBV4-2 and TRBJ1-2; unclear D gene. This CDR3 is built from 14 residues. Germline lookup yields CDR1 LGHNA and CDR2 YNFKEQ. The V end lost 0 bases, the J end lost 5 bases, and 10 bases lay between the germline ends. CDR3 sequence reads: CASSQENIVYGYTF. The CDR3 region has the DNA TGTGCCAGCAGCCAAGAAAATATCGTATATGGCTACACCTTC.

This sequence joins TRBV10-3 and TRBJ1-2, with no clear D. In germline, CDR1 is ENHRY, CDR2 SYGVKD. Trimming took off 6 bases at V and 3 bases at J, with 8 bases between the two ends. The length of the CDR3 is 12 residues. The CDR3 DNA is TGTGCCATCAGCCCAGACTACTATGGCTACACCTTC. It translates to CAISPDYYGYTF.

This CDR3 is CASIKAGTKADTQYF. DNA for the CDR3: TGTGCCAGCATCAAAGCGGGGACTAAGGCAGATACGCAGTATTTT. The chain is built from TRBV6-5 and TRBJ2-3; 7 bases match TRBD2. The CDR3 is 15 residues long. CDR1 is MNHEY, CDR2 SVGAGI, per germline. Trimming at V came to 7 bases and at J to 4 bases, leaving 11 bases not matched to a gene.

V usage is TRBV6-5 and J usage is TRBJ2-5; 10 nucleotides match TRBD2. The germline V gene has CDR1 MNHEY and CDR2 SVGAGI. Trimming at V came to 8 bases and at J to 5 bases, leaving 8 bases not matched to a gene. The CDR3 covers 14 residues. In DNA, the CDR3 is TGTGCCAGCGAAGCGGGGGGGATTGGGGAGACCCAGTACTTC. Translating gives CASEAGGIGETQYF.

The chain links TRBV2 to TRBJ2-4; tentative D call: TRBD1 (6 bases). The CDR3 consists of 16 residues. Germline V gene data show CDR1 as SNHLY and CDR2 as FYNNEI. V was cut by 3 bases and J by 1 base, with 13 bases left in between. CDR3 sequence reads: CASSDQGSMAKNIQYF. CDR3 nucleotide sequence: TGTGCCAGCAGTGATCAGGGGAGTATGGCCAAAAACATTCAGTACTTC.

This CDR3 is CASSQGLAGTSTDTQYF. Written as DNA, the CDR3 is TGTGCCAGCAGCCAGGGACTAGCGGGGACTAGCACAGATACGCAGTATTTT. This rearrangement joins TRBV2 to TRBJ2-3, with TRBD2 identical over 13 bases. Trimming removed 6 bases from V and 0 bases from J; junction bases left unmatched: 6. The CDR3 is 17 residues long. Germline assignment: CDR1 SNHLY and CDR2 FYNNEI.

The rearrangement uses TRBV7-9 and TRBJ1-5, with D maybe TRBD1 (6 bases). The CDR3 loop spans 15 amino acids. Germline CDR1 and CDR2: SEHNR and FQNEAQ (reference sequence). V lost 1 base and J 1 base, leaving 8 bases between the germline ends. The chain's CDR3 is CASSLDRASNQPQHF. CDR3 DNA: TGTGCCAGCAGCTTAGACAGGGCGAGCAATCAGCCCCAGCATTTT.

The chain links TRBV7-9 to TRBJ1-1, with 9 positions matching TRBD1. Germline CDR1 is SEHNR and CDR2 is FQNEAQ (reference sequence). With 5 bases clipped from V and 1 base from J, the junction kept 17 bases outside the gene matches. This CDR3 comprises 19 residues. CDR3 residues: CASSRAPRTGGNRNTEAFF. In DNA form, the CDR3 reads TGTGCCAGCAGCCGCGCCCCCAGAACAGGGGGCAATAGGAACACTGAAGCTTTCTTT. The full variable domain, with the rest looked up from reference TRBV7-9 and TRBJ1-1, is DTGVSQNPRHKITKRGQNVTFRCDPISEHNRLYWYRQTLGQGPEFLTYFQNEAQLEKSRLLSDRFSAERPKGSFSTLEIQRTEQGDSAMYLCASSRAPRTGGNRNTEAFFGQGTRLTVV.

This clone was detected only a few times. The genes are TRBV4-1 and TRBJ2-2; no firm D call. V was clipped by 0 bases and J by 6 bases, with 11 bases between them. The V gene's germline CDR1 is MGHRA and CDR2 YSYEKL. The CDR3 sequence is 15 residues long. DNA of the CDR3: TGCGCCAGCAGCCAAGATATGTTGCGTGCCGGGGAGCTGTTTTTT. The encoded protein is CASSQDMLRAGELFF.